This T cell receptor (beta chain) appears in the sequencing data of a study of graft-versus-host responses after intestinal transplantation. As for the study in general: For two to three years after anti-thymocyte globulin induction, all recipients took tacrolimus and steroids.

Worth noting for this clone: Its cognate antigen is unknown.

The CDR3 has 15 residues. Germline V CDR1 and CDR2: SNHLY, FYNNEI. The V gene lost 3 bases and the J gene lost 3 bases, with 14 bases spanning the gap. The study, taken as a whole, reports: The study found high graft-versus-host to host-versus-graft clonal ratios in allografts of patients with graft-donor T cell macrochimerism.

Data came from immunoSEQ multiplex PCR; TCRdb stores just in-frame clones and leaves some out. The top ten clones hold 5% to 6.5% of a sample with some 90,000 clones, around nine tenths of them seen once. This receptor was obtained from a human donor who received an intestinal transplant. This specimen was unstimulated CD8+ T cells sorted from spleen or lymph node cells, taken before intestinal transplant. The chain carries TRBV2 and TRBJ1-1, with D perhaps matching TRBD1 (5 bases). The CDR3 DNA reads as TGTGCCAGCAGTGATCTCGGGACGGTTTACACTGAAGCTTTCTTT. Residues: CASSDLGTVYTEAFF.